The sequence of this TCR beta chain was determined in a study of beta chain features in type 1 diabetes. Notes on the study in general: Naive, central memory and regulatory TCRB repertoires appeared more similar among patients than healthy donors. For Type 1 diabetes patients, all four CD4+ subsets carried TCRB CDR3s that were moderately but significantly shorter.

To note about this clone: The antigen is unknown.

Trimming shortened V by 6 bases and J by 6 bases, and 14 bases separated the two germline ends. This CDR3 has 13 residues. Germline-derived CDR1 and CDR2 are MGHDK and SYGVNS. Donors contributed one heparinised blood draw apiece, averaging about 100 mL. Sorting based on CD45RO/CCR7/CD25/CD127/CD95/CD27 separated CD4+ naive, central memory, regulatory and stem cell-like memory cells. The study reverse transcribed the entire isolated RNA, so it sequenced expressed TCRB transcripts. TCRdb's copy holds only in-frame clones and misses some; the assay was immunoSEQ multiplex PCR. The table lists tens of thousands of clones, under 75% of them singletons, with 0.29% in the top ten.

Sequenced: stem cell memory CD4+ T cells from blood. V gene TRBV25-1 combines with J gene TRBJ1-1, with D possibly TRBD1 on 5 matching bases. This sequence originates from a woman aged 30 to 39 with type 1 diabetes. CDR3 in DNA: TGTGCCAGCAGCAGGGTTGGTCCCTCTGAAGCTTTCTTT. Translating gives CASSRVGPSEAFF.